This entry describes one TCR beta chain. Its antigen remains unidentified. This sample is drawn from a study of graft-versus-host responses after intestinal transplantation. About the study: Induction using anti-thymocyte globulin, followed by tacrolimus and steroids for two to four years, was given to all recipients.

The CDR3 loop spans 16 amino acids. Germline V gives CDR1 SNHLY, CDR2 FYNNEI. Deletions cut 0 bases from V and 11 bases from J, with 17 bases between. Using immunoSEQ multiplex PCR, the repertoire was profiled, and TCRdb retains in-frame clones only, with some absent. Of about 59,000 clones in the sample, approximately 94% were seen once. V usage is TRBV2 and J usage is TRBJ1-6; D not resolved. The receptor was isolated from a human donor who was the organ donor for an intestinal transplant. Sequencing used unstimulated CD4+ T cells sorted from spleen or lymph node cells, obtained before transplant. The DNA for the CDR3 is TGTGCCAGCAGTGAAGCGTGGTCTGCGGGGTTTCCACCCCTCCACTTT. Its protein is CASSEAWSAGFPPLHF.